The present T cell receptor beta chain was sequenced within a study of graft-versus-host responses after intestinal transplantation. Study-level results: Early HvG declines after transplant were associated with peak circulating GvH clone levels. Graft-donor T cell macrochimerism coincided with high graft-versus-host to host-versus-graft clonal ratios in allografts. GvH clones turned up in recipient marrow; some had shown up first in ileum or blood.

In regard to this clone: Its antigen is not identified.

TCRdb keeps only in-frame clones here, not all; method: immunoSEQ multiplex PCR. The sample yields tens of thousands of clones, 90% to 95% seen once. V dropped 5 bases and J dropped 5 bases, with 12 bases sitting between them. The germline V gene encodes CDR1 LNHDA and CDR2 SQIVND (reference sequence). The CDR3 spans 13 residues. This sequence originates from a human donor who received an intestinal transplant. The starting material was unstimulated CD8+ T cells sorted from spleen or lymph node cells, obtained before intestinal transplant. The V call is TRBV19, the J call TRBJ1-1, with D unclear. In nucleotides, the CDR3 is TGTGCCAGTAGTCTCGAGCCGTGGACTGAAGCTTTCTTT. It specifies CASSLEPWTEAFF.